This entry concerns a single TCR beta chain. This clone was counted between two and nine times. Its antigen is not yet known. No qualities accompany the bases; no much larger clone lies one base away. This sample is drawn from a study of cytomegalovirus exposure and HLA in healthy donors listed by TCRdb under 2017. With respect to the entire study: An earlier analysis of some 620 of the donors reported 276 Gb of sequence data and approximately 120 million unique TCR beta sequences obtained from 180 million or so T cells. An early release that covered about 600 HLA-typed donors contained 250 to 350 gigabases of sequencing data and 75 million to 100 million unique TCR sequences. Of the roughly 400 genotyped donors, about 80% fell in the genetic ancestry cluster associated with self-reported Caucasian donors. The study aimed to test whether cataloging public T cell receptors could reveal signatures of past pathogen exposure. Using immunosequencing, the study profiled T cell repertoires from around 680 subjects and related those repertoires to cytomegalovirus serostatus. Along with the roughly 670-subject first cohort, a separate validation cohort of some 130 different subjects was used. To predict cytomegalovirus infection status, the study brought together high-throughput TCR immunosequencing, statistical association of individual TCRs with disease status, and machine learning. To study patterns of TCR occurrence, a later analysis re-analyzed previously published TCR beta repertoires from around 660 donors and added high-resolution HLA genotyping. Rather than drawing on any new phenotypic data, the later analysis identified candidate immune exposures from TCR beta sequences and the way those sequences occurred across donors. To decide whether each TCR beta V gene segment behaved as functional or pseudogenic, an earlier analysis of some 570 of the donors relied on high-throughput TCR beta sequencing. Donor age, sex, ethnicity and CMV serostatus were collected together with the repertoire data. Genome-wide SNP genotypes for about 55% of the roughly 670 donors were used in a later genetic analysis, which treated that subset as a discovery cohort. Every discovery cohort repertoire had been produced on one sequencing platform. Both class I and class II loci were covered by HLA typing, at four-digit resolution. Typing coverage varied by locus: 629-630 donors for A, B, C, DRB1 and DQB1; approximately 520 for DQA1; around 570 for DPA1; under 490 for DPB1. Roughly 5 DR-DQ haplotypes were handled as single units for association and clustering because linkage in the cohort was strong. Among about 400 genotyped donors of the cohort, an average of roughly 230,000 unique TCR beta nucleotide sequences was sequenced per donor, of which about 18% were non-productive.

The CDR3 goes from the cysteine to the phenylalanine over 14 residues. The retained sequence is limited to the CDR3, 42 bases, with the frame set at the first base. CDR1 and CDR2 are drawn from the germline V gene: SQVTM, ANQGSEA. V is clipped by 0 bases and J by 9 bases, and the sequence between their germline boundaries is 15 bases long. The cohort comprised under 700 healthy bone marrow donors. Cohort members were all nominally healthy when sampled, although unrecorded immune exposures were likely present. The donor tested CMV seropositive, placing the donor among the 250 to 350 seropositive members of the cohort. Every donor gave a peripheral blood sample, and the peripheral blood mononuclear cells from that sample were used for TCR beta sequencing. The Qiagen DNeasy Blood Extraction Kit was used to extract genomic DNA from the blood cell samples. The full study reports these points: While some public TCRs were present in many individuals, most TCR sequences turned up only very rarely across donors. The study listed over 150 TCR beta chains as associated with cytomegalovirus. Linkage disequilibrium might explain the correlated functional status among segregating V segments, but an unknown experimental factor could not be ruled out. Cytomegalovirus status was reported to be diagnosed by the classifier with high specificity and sensitivity in both the original and validation cohorts. Because HLA typing was unavailable for some donors at each locus, only the typed subset was used in association tests. A further reported finding was that TCR beta sequences accurately predicted the HLA-A and HLA-B alleles for most subjects in the first cohort. The authors suggested that the approach could potentially be generalized to other disease states and immunological phenotypes. A cluster of highly shared sequence variants was judged likely to be a technical artifact of the sequencing pipeline. The earlier analysis of about 600 of the donors excluded roughly 16 rarely observed V segments, including chromosome 9 orphons, because counts were too low. According to a later analysis, most CMV-associated TCR beta chains appeared to be HLA-restricted, and the HLA associations seemed to be driven largely by CMV exposure. According to a later genetic analysis, donors in an Asian-associated ancestry cluster had fewer N-insertions in productive TCRs than the approximately 670-donor mean. In vitro tests confirmed that three of the cytomegalovirus-associated TCR beta chains recognize cytomegalovirus antigens. In a later analysis, HLA-associated TCR beta chains were found to be more clonally expanded and to have lower generation probabilities than equally common non-associated chains. An earlier analysis of approximately 540 of the donors showed that most TCR beta V segments appeared in productive rearrangements either about 90% or about 30% of the time, which broadly matched IMGT annotations. In a later analysis, TCR association rates were found to vary across HLA loci, with the most associated TCRs seen for DRB1 alleles and the fewest for HLA-C alleles. V-gene and J-gene trimming of TCR beta chains was associated with a missense DCLRE1C variant in a later genetic analysis, and the association was replicated in an independent cohort. Some IMGT-functional V segments, including TRBV6-2 and TRBV6-3, could not be told apart with the 87-base-pair reads, so those segments were excluded. Several of the top co-occurrence clusters appeared to be linked to parvovirus B19, influenza, CMV and Epstein-Barr virus, according to a later analysis. When HLA alleles, especially DR and DQ, strongly co-occurred, TCR associations were difficult to assign to individual alleles. The only immune exposure information available for the cohort was CMV serostatus. A later analysis associated about 16,000 TCR beta sequences with specific HLA alleles at a false discovery rate of 0.05. In this cohort, only TCR beta chains were sequenced, and detectable features were limited by the absence of alpha or paired-chain data. Presence/absence analyses assumed roughly uniform sequencing depth across donors, an assumption that may not hold.

Receptor libraries were prepared by the immunoSEQ multiplex PCR assay. A mixture of 60 forward primers for TCR Vbeta segments and 13 reverse primers for TCR Jbeta segments was used in the multiplex PCR. A multiplex PCR assay on genomic DNA amplified the CDR3 region of rearranged TCR beta genes. The amplified TCR beta libraries were sequenced on the Illumina HiSeq System as 87-base-pair reads. Per the original workflow: A later analysis tallied tens of millions of unique TCR beta chains across the 666 repertoires, and roughly 11 million of those chains were shared by two or more donors. To remove PCR and sequencing errors, raw reads were error-corrected and collapsed into unique sequences using a nearest-neighbor algorithm that merged closely related sequences. Alignment of CDR3 sequences to IMGT reference sequences was used to assign V, D and J gene segments. For a sequence to be retained, a match of at least six nucleotides to both a V gene segment and a J gene segment was required. A rearrangement was called productive if the CDR3 had no stop codons and remained in frame with V and J, and every other rearrangement was called non-productive. CDR3 was defined according to IMGT convention as the region running from the second conserved V-encoded cysteine to the conserved J-encoded phenylalanine. In an earlier analysis of 500 to 650 of the donors, sequences lacking an unambiguous match to a single V gene segment were excluded. In an earlier analysis of approximately 500 of the donors, a V segment was called functional when productive rearrangements were above 56.7%, and segregating when the standard deviation between donors exceeded 5%. A statistical classification framework was built to diagnose cytomegalovirus status from the catalog of TCR beta chain sequences. V and J gene assignment, in a later analysis, came from comparing TCR nucleotide sequences with IMGT/GENE-DB human TR gene sequences. Using the TCRdist pipeline, a later analysis assigned CDR3 sequences along with most-parsimonious VDJ recombination scenarios. In a later analysis, every TCR beta chain was defined by the combination of its CDR3 amino acid sequence and its V-gene family, and reads without a unique V-gene family were dropped. In a later analysis, 450 to 600 highly shared, low-generation-probability nucleotide sequences were removed to address suspected cross-contamination and a sequencing artifact. In a later analysis, a clonal expansion index for each public chain was calculated from normalized within-repertoire ranks of inferred template counts. In a later analysis, generation probabilities were computed using a VDJ recombination model fitted to out-of-frame rearrangements, and the results were checked against IGoR. Hypergeometric tests were used in a later analysis to score TCR-TCR, TCR-HLA and TCR-CMV co-occurrence, with a repertoire-size bias correction applied to the TCR pairs. In a later analysis, false discovery rates were estimated by permuting HLA or CMV assignments 20 times. A later analysis grouped co-occurring TCRs with DBSCAN, adding TCRdist sequence similarity when clustering within HLA-allele-positive subsets. For co-occurrence clustering, repertoires with fewer than 30,000 or more than 120,000 public chains were excluded, along with roughly 5 repertoires with anomalous nucleotide sharing. The table was pulled from immuneACCESS by TCRdb, which kept in-frame rearrangements only. Such tables lose some clones; where checked, under half of the loss comes from unresolved V genes, and the rest has no known cause. V, J and clone size are taken as reported in that table, and D and trimming were inferred from the DNA itself. In all, the sample holds roughly 100,000 clones, and around four fifths of those were seen once. Clones ranked in the top ten supply roughly 3.4% of the sample.

The receptor was isolated from a man between 25 and 39 years old in good health and CMV-seropositive. This chain joins TRBV29-1 to TRBJ2-1; the D gene is perhaps TRBD1, from 6 matching bases. Material: PBMCs. The DNA sequence is as follows: TGCAGCGTTGAAGACAGGGGAAGCGGTGGTGAGCAGTTCTTC. The encoded protein is CSVEDRGSGGEQFF.